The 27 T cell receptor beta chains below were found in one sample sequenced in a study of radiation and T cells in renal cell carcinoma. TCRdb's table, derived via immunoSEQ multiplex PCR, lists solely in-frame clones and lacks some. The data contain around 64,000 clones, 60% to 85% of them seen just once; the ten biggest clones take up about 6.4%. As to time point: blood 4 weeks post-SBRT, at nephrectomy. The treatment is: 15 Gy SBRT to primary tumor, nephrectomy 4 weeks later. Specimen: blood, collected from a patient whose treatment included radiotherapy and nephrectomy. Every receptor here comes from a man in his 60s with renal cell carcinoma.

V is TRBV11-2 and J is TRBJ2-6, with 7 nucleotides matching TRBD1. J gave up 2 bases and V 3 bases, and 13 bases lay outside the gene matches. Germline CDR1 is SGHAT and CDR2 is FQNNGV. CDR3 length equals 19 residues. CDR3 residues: CASSLGFGTAPTGANVLTF. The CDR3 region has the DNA TGTGCCAGCAGCTTGGGTTTTGGGACAGCCCCCACTGGGGCCAACGTCCTGACTTTC.

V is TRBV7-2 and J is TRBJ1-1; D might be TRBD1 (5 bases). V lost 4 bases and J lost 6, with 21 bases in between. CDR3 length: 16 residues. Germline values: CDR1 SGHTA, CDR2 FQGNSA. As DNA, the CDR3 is TGTGCCAGCAGCTCCACTGGGACCGGATCTATGCCTGAAGCTTTCTTT. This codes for CASSSTGTGSMPEAFF.

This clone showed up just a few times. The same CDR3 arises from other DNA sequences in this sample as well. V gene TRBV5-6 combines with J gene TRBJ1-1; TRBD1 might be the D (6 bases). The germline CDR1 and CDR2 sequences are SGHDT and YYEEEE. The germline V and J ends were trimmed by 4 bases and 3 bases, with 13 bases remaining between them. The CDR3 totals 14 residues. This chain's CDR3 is CASSLVGGDTEAFF. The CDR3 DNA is TGTGCCAGCAGCCTGGTAGGGGGGGACACTGAAGCTTTCTTT.

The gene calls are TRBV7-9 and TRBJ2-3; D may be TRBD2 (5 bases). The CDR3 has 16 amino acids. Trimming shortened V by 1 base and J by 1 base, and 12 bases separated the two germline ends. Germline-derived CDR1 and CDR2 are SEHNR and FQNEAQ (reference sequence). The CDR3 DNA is TGTGCCAGCAGCTTAGGGAGGCCCTCCCGCACAGATACGCAGTATTTT. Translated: CASSLGRPSRTDTQYF.

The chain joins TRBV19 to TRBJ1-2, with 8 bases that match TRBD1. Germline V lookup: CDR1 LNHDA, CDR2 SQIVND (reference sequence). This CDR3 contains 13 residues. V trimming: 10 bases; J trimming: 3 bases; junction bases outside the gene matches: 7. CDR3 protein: CAMKDREDYGYTF. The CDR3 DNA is TGTGCCATGAAGGACAGGGAGGACTATGGCTACACCTTC. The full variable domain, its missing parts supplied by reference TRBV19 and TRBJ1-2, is DGGITQSPKYLFRKEGQNVTLSCEQNLNHDAMYWYRQDPGQGLRLIYYSQIVNDFQKGDIAEGYSVSREKKESFPLTVTSAQKNPTAFYLCAMKDREDYGYTFGSGTRLTVV.

The CDR3 DNA follows: TGCAGCGGAGAGCCAGCGGGAACCTACAATGAGCAGTTCTTC. Translated, it gives CSGEPAGTYNEQFF. The chain is built from TRBV29-1 and TRBJ2-1, with 7 bases matching TRBD2. Losses at the gene ends were 7 bases for V and 2 bases for J; bases not matched to a gene: 8. CDR3 length equals 14 residues. Germline CDR1 and CDR2: SQVTM and ANQGSEA.

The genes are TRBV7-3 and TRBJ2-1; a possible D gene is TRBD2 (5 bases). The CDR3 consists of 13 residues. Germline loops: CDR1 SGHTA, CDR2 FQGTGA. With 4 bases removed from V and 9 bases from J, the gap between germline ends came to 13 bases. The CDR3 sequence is CASSSRTGSEQFF. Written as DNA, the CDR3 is TGTGCCAGCAGCTCCCGGACGGGGAGTGAGCAGTTCTTC.

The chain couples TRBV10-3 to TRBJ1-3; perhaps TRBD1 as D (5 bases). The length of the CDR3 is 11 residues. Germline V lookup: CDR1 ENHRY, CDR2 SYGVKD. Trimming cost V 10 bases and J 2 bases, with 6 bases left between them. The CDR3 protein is CATDTGNTIYF. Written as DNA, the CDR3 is TGTGCCACGGACACTGGAAACACCATATATTTT.

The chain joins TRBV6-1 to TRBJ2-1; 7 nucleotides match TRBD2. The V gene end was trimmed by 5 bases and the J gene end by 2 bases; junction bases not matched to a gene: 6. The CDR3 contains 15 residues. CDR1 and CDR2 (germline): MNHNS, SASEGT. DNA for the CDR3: TGTGCCAGCAGTAGGAGCGGGAATGCCTACAATGAGCAGTTCTTC. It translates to CASSRSGNAYNEQFF.

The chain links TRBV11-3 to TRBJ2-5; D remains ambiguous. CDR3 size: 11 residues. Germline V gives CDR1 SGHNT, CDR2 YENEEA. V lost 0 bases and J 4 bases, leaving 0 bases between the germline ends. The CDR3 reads CASSLEETQYF. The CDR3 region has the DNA TGTGCCAGCAGCTTAGAAGAGACCCAGTACTTC.

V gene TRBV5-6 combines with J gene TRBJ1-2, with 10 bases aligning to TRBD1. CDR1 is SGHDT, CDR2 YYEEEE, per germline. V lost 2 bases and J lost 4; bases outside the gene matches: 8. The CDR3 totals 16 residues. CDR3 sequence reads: CASSFGRQGAVYGYTF. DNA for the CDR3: TGTGCCAGCAGCTTTGGGCGACAGGGGGCCGTCTATGGCTACACCTTC.

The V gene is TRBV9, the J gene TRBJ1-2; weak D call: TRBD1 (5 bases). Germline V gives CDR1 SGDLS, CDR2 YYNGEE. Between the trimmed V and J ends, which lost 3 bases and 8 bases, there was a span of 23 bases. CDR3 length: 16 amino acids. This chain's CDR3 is CASSEPQTRQKRGYTF. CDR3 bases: TGTGCCAGCAGCGAGCCCCAAACCCGACAGAAGAGGGGCTACACCTTC.

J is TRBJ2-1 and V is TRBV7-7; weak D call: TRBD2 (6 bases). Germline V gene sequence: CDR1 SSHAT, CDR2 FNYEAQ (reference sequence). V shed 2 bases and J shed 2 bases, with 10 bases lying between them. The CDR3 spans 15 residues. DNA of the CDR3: TGTGCCAGCAGCTTACCGGGAGCTACCTACAATGAGCAGTTCTTC. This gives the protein CASSLPGATYNEQFF.

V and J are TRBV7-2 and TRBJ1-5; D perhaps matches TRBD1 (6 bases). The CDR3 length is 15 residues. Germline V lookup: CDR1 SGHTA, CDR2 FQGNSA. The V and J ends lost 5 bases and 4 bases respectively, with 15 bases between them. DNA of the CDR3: TGTGCCAGCAGCCGACCCGGGACAATGAATCAGCCCCAGCATTTT. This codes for CASSRPGTMNQPQHF.

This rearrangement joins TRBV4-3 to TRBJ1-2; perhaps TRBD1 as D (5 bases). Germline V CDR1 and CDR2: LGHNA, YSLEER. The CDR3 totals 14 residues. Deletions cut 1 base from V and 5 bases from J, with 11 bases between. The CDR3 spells CASSQGGAEYGYTF. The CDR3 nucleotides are TGCGCCAGCAGCCAAGGAGGGGCGGAGTATGGCTACACCTTC.

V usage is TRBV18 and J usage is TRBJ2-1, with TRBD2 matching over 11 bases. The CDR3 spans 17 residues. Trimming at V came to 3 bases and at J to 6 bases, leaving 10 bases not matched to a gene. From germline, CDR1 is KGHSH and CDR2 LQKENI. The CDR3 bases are TGTGCCAGCTCACCGCTCCCGGGGACTAGCGGAGGCAATGAGCAGTTCTTC. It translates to CASSPLPGTSGGNEQFF.

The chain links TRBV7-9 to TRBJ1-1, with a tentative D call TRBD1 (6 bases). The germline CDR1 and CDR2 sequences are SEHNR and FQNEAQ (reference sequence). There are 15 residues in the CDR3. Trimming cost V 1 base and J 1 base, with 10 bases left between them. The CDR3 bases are TGTGCCAGCAGCTTAGGTCGGACAGCGAACACTGAAGCTTTCTTT. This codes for CASSLGRTANTEAFF.

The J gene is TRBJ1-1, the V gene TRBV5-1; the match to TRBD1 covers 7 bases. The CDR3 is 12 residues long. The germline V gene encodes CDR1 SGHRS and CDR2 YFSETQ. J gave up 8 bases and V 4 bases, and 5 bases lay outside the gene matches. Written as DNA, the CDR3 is TGCGCCAGCAGCGGGGACAGTTCGGAAGCTTTCTTT. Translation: CASSGDSSEAFF.

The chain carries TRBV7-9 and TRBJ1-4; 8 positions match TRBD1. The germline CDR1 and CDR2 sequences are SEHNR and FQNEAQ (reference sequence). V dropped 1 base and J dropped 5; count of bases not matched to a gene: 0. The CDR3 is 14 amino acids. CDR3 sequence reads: CASSLGQGNEKLFF. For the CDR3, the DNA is TGTGCCAGCAGCTTAGGACAGGGGAATGAAAAACTGTTTTTT.

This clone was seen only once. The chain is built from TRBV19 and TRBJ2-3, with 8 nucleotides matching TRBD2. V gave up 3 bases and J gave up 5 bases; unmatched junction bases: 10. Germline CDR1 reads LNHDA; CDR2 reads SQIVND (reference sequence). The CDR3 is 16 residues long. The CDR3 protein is CASSIRAGEGIDTQYF. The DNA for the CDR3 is TGTGCCAGTAGTATCAGAGCGGGAGAAGGAATAGATACGCAGTATTTT. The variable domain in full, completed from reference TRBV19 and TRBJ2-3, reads DGGITQSPKYLFRKEGQNVTLSCEQNLNHDAMYWYRQDPGQGLRLIYYSQIVNDFQKGDIAEGYSVSREKKESFPLTVTSAQKNPTAFYLCASSIRAGEGIDTQYFGPGTRLTVL.

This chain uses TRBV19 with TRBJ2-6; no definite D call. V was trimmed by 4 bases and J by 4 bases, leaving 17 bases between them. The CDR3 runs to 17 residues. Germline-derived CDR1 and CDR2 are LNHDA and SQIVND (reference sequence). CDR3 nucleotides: TGTGCCAGTAGTACTGTGAGCTTGGTATACGGGGCCAACGTCCTGACTTTC. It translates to CASSTVSLVYGANVLTF.

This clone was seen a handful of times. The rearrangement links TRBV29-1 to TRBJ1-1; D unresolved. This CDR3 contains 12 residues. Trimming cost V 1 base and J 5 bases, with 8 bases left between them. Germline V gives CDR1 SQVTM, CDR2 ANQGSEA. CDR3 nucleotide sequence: TGCAGCGTTGAAGCACTTCAGACTGAAGCTTTCTTT. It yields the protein CSVEALQTEAFF.

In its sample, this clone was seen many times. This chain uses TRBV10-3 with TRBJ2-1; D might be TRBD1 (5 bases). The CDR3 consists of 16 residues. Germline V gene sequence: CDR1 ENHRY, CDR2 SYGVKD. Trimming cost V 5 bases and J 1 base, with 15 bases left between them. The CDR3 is CAISPTEALSYNEQFF. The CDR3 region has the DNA TGTGCCATCAGTCCGACAGAGGCCCTATCCTACAATGAGCAGTTCTTC.

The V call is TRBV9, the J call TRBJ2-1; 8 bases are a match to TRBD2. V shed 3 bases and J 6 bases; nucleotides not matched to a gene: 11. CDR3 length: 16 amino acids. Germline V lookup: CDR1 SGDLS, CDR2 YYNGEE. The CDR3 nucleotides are TGTGCCAGCAGCGACCCATGGGCGGGAGGAGTCAATGAGCAGTTCTTC. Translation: CASSDPWAGGVNEQFF.

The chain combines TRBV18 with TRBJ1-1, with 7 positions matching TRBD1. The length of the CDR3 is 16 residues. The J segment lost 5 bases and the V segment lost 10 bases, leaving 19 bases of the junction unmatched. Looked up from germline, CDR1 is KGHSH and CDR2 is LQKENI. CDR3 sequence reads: CATQKGETGLSTEAFF. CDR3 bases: TGTGCCACCCAGAAGGGGGAGACAGGGCTATCGACTGAAGCTTTCTTT.

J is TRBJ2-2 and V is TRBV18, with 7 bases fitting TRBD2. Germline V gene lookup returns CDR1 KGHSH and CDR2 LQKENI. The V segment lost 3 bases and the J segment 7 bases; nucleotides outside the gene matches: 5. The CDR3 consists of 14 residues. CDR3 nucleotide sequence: TGTGCCAGCTCACCCGGCGGGGGAAGCGGGGAGCTGTTTTTT. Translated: CASSPGGGSGELFF.

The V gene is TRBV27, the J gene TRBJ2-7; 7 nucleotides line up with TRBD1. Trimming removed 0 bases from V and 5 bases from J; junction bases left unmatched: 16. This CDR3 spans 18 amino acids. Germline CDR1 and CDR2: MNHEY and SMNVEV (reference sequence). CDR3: CASSLSLLRQGSSHEQYV. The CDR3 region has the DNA TGTGCCAGCAGTTTATCTTTGCTCCGACAGGGATCGAGTCACGAGCAGTACGTC.